These 8 T cell receptor beta chains were sequenced from one sample in a study of patients and donors after allogeneic stem cell transplantation. TCRdb called the RT-PCR reads again in MiXCR, with one record for every CDR3 protein. This table holds approximately 140,000 distinct CDR3 sequences, 37% found once. Sample: blood, either unsorted or a sorted T cell fraction (not recorded which). These receptors originate from a human donor who was either an allogeneic HSCT recipient or a stem cell or donor lymphocyte infusion donor (not recorded which). It is not recorded whose cells these are; they may come from a transplant donor.

This chain joins TRBV20-1 and TRBJ2-1; TRBD2 matches at 13 bases. Losses at the gene ends were 6 bases for V and 2 bases for J; bases not matched to a gene: 7. Per the germline V gene, CDR1 is DFQATT and CDR2 is SNEGSKA (reference sequence). This CDR3 spans 16 amino acids. CDR3: CSAIRLAGGAYNEQFF. CDR3 DNA: TGCAGTGCGATTCGACTAGCGGGGGGCGCCTACAATGAGCAGTTCTTC.

Only a few counts were recorded for this clonotype. The chain is built from TRBV12-3 or TRBV12-4 and TRBJ1-2; D remains unclear. Trimming shortened V by 6 bases and J by 7 bases, and 15 bases separated the two germline ends. The CDR3 has 13 amino acids. CDR3 region: CASSHRRTTGYTF. The CDR3 DNA sequence: TGTGCCAGCAGCCACCGACGTACAACTGGCTACACCTTC.

The V gene is TRBV4-3, the J gene TRBJ2-2; perhaps TRBD1 as D (6 bases). Germline CDR1 reads LGHNA; CDR2 reads YSLEER. V shed 4 bases and J shed 1 base, with 10 bases lying between them. The CDR3 loop spans 15 amino acids. CDR3 protein: CASSPGHMNTGELFF. Written as DNA, the CDR3 is TGCGCCAGCAGCCCGGGACATATGAACACCGGGGAGCTGTTTTTT.

At least ten counts were recorded for this clonotype. The chain recombines TRBV7-6 with TRBJ1-4, with TRBD1 identical over 8 bases. The CDR3 sequence is 15 residues long. Germline V gene data show CDR1 as SGHVS and CDR2 as FNYEAQ. J was trimmed by 6 bases and V by 1 base; bases with no gene match: 4. The CDR3: CASSLDQGAHEKLFF. In DNA form, the CDR3 reads TGTGCCAGCAGCTTAGACCAGGGGGCGCATGAAAAACTGTTTTTT.

In this sample, this clonotype turned up a few times. The chain is built from TRBV29-1 and TRBJ1-2, with no clear D. The germline gives CDR1 SQVTM, CDR2 ANQGSEA. This CDR3 is built from 12 residues. Trimming shortened V by 6 bases and J by 6 bases, and 14 bases separated the two germline ends. The CDR3 DNA follows: TGCAGCGTGCCTGGCTCAGGCGATGGCTACACCTTC. This translates into CSVPGSGDGYTF. Full variable domain (rest looked up from reference TRBV29-1 and TRBJ1-2): SAVISQKPSRDICQRGTSLTIQCQVDSQVTMMFWYRQQPGQSLTLIATANQGSEATYESGFVIDKFPISRPNLTFSTLTVSNMSPEDSSIYLCSVPGSGDGYTFGSGTRLTVV.

The rearrangement links TRBV7-8 to TRBJ2-6, with 7 bases identical to TRBD2. The CDR3 runs 18 residues. The germline gives CDR1 SGHVS, CDR2 FQNEAQ. V was pared by 7 bases and J by 2 bases, with 14 bases of the junction left unmatched. The CDR3 protein is CASTRRGEMVTGANVLTF. The CDR3 DNA reads as TGTGCCAGCACCCGACGGGGGGAGATGGTTACTGGGGCCAACGTCCTGACTTTC.

The CDR3 is CASSLVWANYGYTF. As DNA, the CDR3 is TGTGCCAGCAGCTTAGTCTGGGCTAACTATGGCTACACCTTC. The rearrangement joins TRBV7-2 to TRBJ1-2, with D unclear. The CDR3 extends over 14 amino acids. The germline V and J ends were trimmed by 1 base and 0 bases, with 6 bases remaining between them. CDR1 and CDR2 (germline): SGHTA, FQGNSA.

The chain couples TRBV3-1 to TRBJ2-7; possibly TRBD1 for D (5 bases). The CDR3 runs to 14 residues. Germline V CDR1 and CDR2: LGHDT, YNNKEL (reference sequence). Trimming shortened V by 4 bases and J by 2 bases, and 12 bases separated the two germline ends. The CDR3 nucleotides are TGTGCCAGCAGCCGGTTGTCCAGGGCCTACGAGCAGTACTTC. Protein: CASSRLSRAYEQYF.